Reported below is one T cell receptor (beta chain). The data stem from a study of blood T cell repertoires in COVID-19. Germline assignment: CDR1 WSHSY and CDR2 SAAADI. Trimming removed 3 bases from V and 6 bases from J; junction bases left unmatched: 11. CDR3 size: 15 residues. Only in-frame clones appear in the TCRdb table, and some are missing; sequencing was by immunoSEQ multiplex PCR. The sample consists of approximately 45,000 clones, around 87% of them appearing once. This rearrangement joins TRBV10-2 to TRBJ2-7; TRBD2 matches at 7 bases. Material: peripheral blood. The TCR originated in a woman aged 80 or older with COVID-19, enrolled during active disease. Here the CDR3 reads CASSDPAGVPLEQYF. Written as DNA, the CDR3 is TGCGCCAGCAGTGACCCTGCGGGGGTTCCTCTCGAGCAGTACTTC.